This passage covers 23 T cell receptor beta chains from one sample sequenced in a study of blood T cells in healthy people across ages. A J-beta primer mix and a sample-barcoded 5' primer were used in a second PCR of roughly 6 to 11 cycles. TCRdb used MiXCR to reprocess the 5' RACE reads, holding one entry per CDR3 protein. The data contain about 2 million distinct CDR3 sequences, approximately 50% of them singletons. Sequenced sample: blood. These receptors all come from a woman between 40 and 55 years old in good health.

The gene calls are TRBV6-5 and TRBJ2-1; D possibly uses TRBD1 or TRBD2 (5 bases each). The CDR3 has 16 residues. Germline CDR1 MNHEY, CDR2 SVGAGI. Trimming shortened V by 5 bases and J by 6 bases, and 20 bases separated the two germline ends. CDR3 in amino acids: CASSRRGSGGFNEQFF. The CDR3, as DNA: TGTGCCAGCAGTCGCCGGGGCAGCGGTGGATTCAATGAGCAGTTCTTC.

This clonotype was counted a few times. For the CDR3, the DNA is TGCAGCCTGTCAGAAACAGGGGCTGAAGCTTTCTTT. Translated: CSLSETGAEAFF. The chain couples TRBV29-1 to TRBJ1-1, with 7 nucleotides matching TRBD1. The trim removed 8 bases at V and 6 bases at J, leaving 9 bases unmatched. There are 12 residues in the CDR3. Germline CDR1 SQVTM, CDR2 ANQGSEA.

This clonotype has more than one count but fewer than ten. The chain links TRBV4-2 to TRBJ2-3; no clear D gene. Trimming pared 0 bases from V and 2 bases from J, leaving 9 bases between. Germline CDR1 and CDR2: LGHNA and YNFKEQ. This CDR3 spans 15 amino acids. The CDR3 spells CASSQDAEYTDTQYF. The CDR3 DNA follows: TGTGCCAGCAGCCAAGACGCGGAGTACACAGATACGCAGTATTTT.

This chain joins TRBV3-1 and TRBJ2-5; 8 bases line up with TRBD2. Trimming at V came to 4 bases and at J to 2 bases, leaving 6 bases not matched to a gene. The CDR3 covers 15 residues. Germline V gives CDR1 LGHDT, CDR2 YNNKEL (reference sequence). CDR3 nucleotide sequence: TGTGCCAGCAGCCCTTCCGGGACTAGACAAGAGACCCAGTACTTC. This codes for CASSPSGTRQETQYF.

The CDR3 nucleotides are TGCAGTGCTCCCGGCGGCCGGGACAGGAACTATGGCTACACCTTC. Amino acid sequence: CSAPGGRDRNYGYTF. This sequence joins TRBV20-1 and TRBJ1-2; 8 nucleotides match TRBD1. J gave up 2 bases and V 5 bases, and 10 bases lay outside the gene matches. Germline V CDR1 and CDR2: DFQATT, SNEGSKA (reference sequence). This CDR3 comprises 15 residues.

Here the CDR3 DNA reads TGTGCCAGCAGCTCAGGCAGACCAAAACTCTACGAGCAGTACTTC. Translating it yields CASSSGRPKLYEQYF. V gene TRBV11-2 combines with J gene TRBJ2-7; D ambiguous. V dropped 4 bases and J dropped 3 bases, with 16 bases sitting between them. This CDR3 is 15 amino acids long. Germline values: CDR1 SGHAT, CDR2 FQNNGV.

The chain carries TRBV7-2 and TRBJ2-5; D perhaps matches TRBD2 (7 bases). Germline assignment: CDR1 SGHTA and CDR2 FQGNSA. The CDR3 has 14 residues. V gave up 6 bases and J gave up 9 bases, with 20 bases separating them. CDR3 residues: CASSRWGGREAQYF. As DNA, the CDR3 is TGTGCCAGCAGTAGGTGGGGGGGCCGGGAGGCCCAGTACTTC. The variable domain in full, completed from reference TRBV7-2 and TRBJ2-5, reads GAGVSQSPSNKVTEKGKDVELRCDPISGHTALYWYRQSLGQGLEFLIYFQGNSAPDKSGLPSDRFSAERTGGSVSTLTIQRTQQEDSAVYLCASSRWGGREAQYFGPGTRLLVL.

The chain is built from TRBV6-5 and TRBJ1-2; TRBD1 matches at 7 bases. Trimming cost V 6 bases and J 9 bases; bases outside gene matches: 10. This CDR3 contains 13 residues. Germline CDR1 and CDR2: MNHEY and SVGAGI. The CDR3 DNA is TGTGCCAGCAGACTGGGACCAGGGGGGAGCTACACCTTC. It codes for CASRLGPGGSYTF.

This rearrangement joins TRBV6-5 to TRBJ2-7; the D gene is possibly TRBD1 (5 bases). Germline V gene sequence: CDR1 MNHEY, CDR2 SVGAGI. The CDR3 sequence is 14 residues long. Between the trimmed V and J ends, which lost 1 base and 2 bases, there was a span of 9 bases. The DNA of the CDR3 is TGTGCCAGCAGTTACTTGTACAGGACCTACGAGCAGTACTTC. It encodes CASSYLYRTYEQYF.

This chain connects TRBV2 to TRBJ2-5, with D possibly TRBD2 on 6 matching bases. This CDR3 spans 16 amino acids. V shed 5 bases and J shed 1 base, with 17 bases lying between them. From germline, CDR1 is SNHLY and CDR2 FYNNEI. CDR3 sequence (DNA): TGTGCCAGCAGTAATAGAGGCGGGACCTTCCAAGAGACCCAGTACTTC. Residues: CASSNRGGTFQETQYF.

The chain couples TRBV20-1 to TRBJ2-4; 13 nucleotides align to TRBD2. This CDR3 has 19 residues. V dropped 6 bases and J dropped 0; count of bases not matched to a gene: 14. Germline V gene sequence: CDR1 DFQATT, CDR2 SNEGSKA (reference sequence). The DNA of the CDR3 is TGCAGTGCCGCCAAAACTAGCGGGGGGGCCGGGGGAGCCAAAAACATTCAGTACTTC. Protein: CSAAKTSGGAGGAKNIQYF.

This clonotype occurred a few times. The chain employs TRBV28 and TRBJ2-5, with TRBD1 matching 9 bases. The J call may not be correct, given that the DNA end is closer to TRBJ2-7. CDR3 length: 15 residues. Per the germline V gene, CDR1 is MDHEN and CDR2 is SYDVKM. The CDR3 DNA sequence: TGTGCCAGCAGTTCCTCGGGACAGGGTAGGGACGAGCAGTACTTC. Its translation: CASSSSGQGRDEQYF.

The chain recombines TRBV27 with TRBJ2-3; weak D call: TRBD1 (6 bases). The CDR3 has 16 residues. The germline V gene encodes CDR1 MNHEY and CDR2 SMNVEV (reference sequence). The germline V and J ends were trimmed by 0 bases and 4 bases, with 14 bases remaining between them. For the CDR3, the DNA is TGTGCCAGCAGTTTATCGGCTACTTCAGGGGCAGATACGCAGTATTTT. As protein: CASSLSATSGADTQYF.

The chain is built from TRBV20-1 and TRBJ1-2; D ambiguous. Deletions cut 6 bases from V and 2 bases from J, with 10 bases between. The CDR3 is 12 residues long. Germline CDR1 is DFQATT and CDR2 is SNEGSKA (reference sequence). CDR3 in amino acids: CSAGDGNYGYTF. The DNA for the CDR3 is TGCAGTGCGGGCGACGGGAACTATGGCTACACCTTC.

The J gene is TRBJ2-1, the V gene TRBV28; no clear D. Germline CDR1 MDHEN, CDR2 SYDVKM. CDR3 size: 16 residues. The V gene lost 3 bases and the J gene lost 0 bases, with 12 bases spanning the gap. The CDR3: CASSLPAPSSYNEQFF. Here the CDR3 DNA reads TGTGCCAGCAGTTTGCCCGCGCCGAGCTCCTACAATGAGCAGTTCTTC.

The chain joins TRBV20-1 to TRBJ2-1, with 11 bases that match TRBD2. V was pared by 6 bases and J by 8 bases, with 21 bases of the junction left unmatched. Germline CDR1 reads DFQATT; CDR2 reads SNEGSKA (reference sequence). This CDR3 has 18 amino acids. This chain's CDR3 is CSARRRTGRLAGSYEQFF. The DNA of the CDR3 is TGCAGTGCCCGAAGAAGGACAGGGAGACTAGCGGGGTCTTATGAGCAGTTCTTC.

This clonotype was detected a few times. V gene TRBV6-2 or TRBV6-3 combines with J gene TRBJ2-7; D is ambiguous. Between the trimmed V and J ends, which lost 1 base and 6 bases, there was a span of 10 bases. Germline V gene data show CDR1 as MNHEY and CDR2 as SVGEGT. The CDR3 length is 13 residues. The CDR3 here is CASSYFDISEQYF. The CDR3 region has the DNA TGTGCCAGCAGTTACTTTGACATAAGCGAGCAGTACTTC.

CDR3 protein: CASSQAGSQSSYEQYF. The CDR3 DNA sequence: TGTGCCAGCAGCCAAGCGGGCTCCCAGAGCTCCTACGAGCAGTACTTC. The V call is TRBV14, the J call TRBJ2-7; D not certain. CDR1 and CDR2 (germline): SGHDN, FVKESK. V shed 1 base and J shed 0 bases, with 13 bases lying between them. This CDR3 comprises 16 residues.

The chain uses TRBV27 and TRBJ2-5; 11 bases match TRBD2. The CDR3 spans 15 residues. The germline gives CDR1 MNHEY, CDR2 SMNVEV (reference sequence). Trimming at V came to 6 bases and at J to 13 bases, leaving 16 bases not matched to a gene. DNA for the CDR3: TGTGCCAGCAGCTTACTAGCGGGGGACTTGATGGCCCGGTACTTC. Translating gives CASSLLAGDLMARYF.

The chain recombines TRBV25-1 with TRBJ2-1; D is ambiguous. The germline V gene encodes CDR1 MGHDK and CDR2 SYGVNS. V was shortened by 1 base and J by 6 bases, with 19 bases between the two germline ends. The CDR3 totals 17 residues. CDR3 loop: CASSEWASVGRSNEQFF. DNA for the CDR3: TGTGCCAGCAGTGAATGGGCCAGCGTGGGTAGGAGCAATGAGCAGTTCTTC.

This sequence joins TRBV4-2 and TRBJ1-6, with TRBD1 as a possible D gene (6 bases). Germline V lookup: CDR1 LGHNA, CDR2 YNFKEQ. This CDR3 contains 16 residues. The V gene lost 1 base and the J gene lost 5 bases, with 12 bases spanning the gap. The CDR3 region is CASSQVGGANNSPLHF. DNA of the CDR3: TGTGCCAGCAGCCAAGTCGGGGGGGCGAATAATTCACCCCTCCACTTT.

The J gene is TRBJ1-5, the V gene TRBV6-2 or TRBV6-3; 7 nucleotides agree with TRBD1. CDR3 length: 17 amino acids. The V gene's germline CDR1 is MNHEY and CDR2 SVGEGT. Germline trimming cut 5 bases from V and 3 bases from J; bases unmatched to any gene: 13. The CDR3 DNA follows: TGTGCCAGCAGTGGGCCTCACCGGACAGGCCCCAATCAGCCCCAGCATTTT. It encodes CASSGPHRTGPNQPQHF.

This clonotype has only a few counts. V is TRBV29-1 and J is TRBJ2-7; 11 bases line up with TRBD2. The CDR3 runs to 15 residues. The V gene's germline CDR1 is SQVTM and CDR2 ANQGSEA. The junction had 9 bases not matched to a gene; V was cut back by 6 bases and J by 2 bases. DNA of the CDR3: TGCAGCGTCCCCCAGACTAGCGGGGAACCCTACGAGCAGTACTTC. This sequence encodes CSVPQTSGEPYEQYF.